The clone carrying this T cell receptor (beta chain) was picked up a small number of times. V was clipped by 5 bases and J by 4 bases, with 14 bases between them. Germline-derived CDR1 and CDR2 are LNHDA and SQIVND (reference sequence). CDR3 length equals 14 residues. Random hexamers were used to reverse transcribe an amount of about 0.45 to 1 ug RNA. TCRdb fed the immunoSEQ multiplex PCR reads into MiXCR, producing one record per CDR3 protein. The sample includes approximately 120,000 distinct CDR3 sequences, approximately 96% seen only once; the top ten take approximately 0.092%. This specimen belongs to a study of CD8 T cells in Susac syndrome.

This TCR derives from a human donor in good health. The sample was CD4+ T cells from PBMCs. The chain recombines TRBV19 with TRBJ2-5, with D tentatively TRBD2 (6 bases). The CDR3 region is CASSDIYGGETQYF. The CDR3 DNA follows: TGTGCCAGTAGTGACATCTACGGGGGAGAGACCCAGTACTTC. The variable domain in full, with the rest retrieved from reference TRBV19 and TRBJ2-5, is DGGITQSPKYLFRKEGQNVTLSCEQNLNHDAMYWYRQDPGQGLRLIYYSQIVNDFQKGDIAEGYSVSREKKESFPLTVTSAQKNPTAFYLCASSDIYGGETQYFGPGTRLLVL.